These 18 T cell receptor beta chains were sequenced from one sample in a study of CD8 T cells in Susac syndrome. After extraction with the RNeasy kit, roughly 0.5 to 1 ug of the RNA was reverse transcribed using random hexamers. TCRdb redid the calling of the immunoSEQ multiplex PCR reads with MiXCR, one entry per CDR3 protein. The data contain approximately 150,000 distinct CDR3 sequences, under 95% of them singletons. Sequenced sample: CD4+ T cells from PBMCs. Receptors originate from a human donor in good health.

This chain links TRBV6-5 with TRBJ2-1; the match to TRBD2 covers 10 bases. Germline V gene data show CDR1 as MNHEY and CDR2 as SVGAGI. The CDR3 covers 15 residues. J lost 2 bases, V lost 6 bases, and 4 bases had no gene match. The DNA for the CDR3 is TGTGCCAGCAGCTCCAGCGGGAGGGCCTACAATGAGCAGTTCTTC. Amino acid sequence: CASSSSGRAYNEQFF.

V and J are TRBV12-3 or TRBV12-4 and TRBJ1-1, with D hard to call. Trimming took 4 bases from V and 1 from J, leaving 7 bases between them. The CDR3 is made up of 13 amino acids. The CDR3 DNA sequence: TGTGCCAGCAGTTGGGCCAGGAACACTGAAGCTTTCTTT. Its translation is CASSWARNTEAFF.

The V and J genes are TRBV5-1 and TRBJ1-1; D call uncertain. Germline loops: CDR1 SGHRS, CDR2 YFSETQ. This CDR3 contains 13 residues. The ends were cut back, 1 base at V and 4 bases at J, with 8 bases in the middle. The CDR3 sequence is CASSLIGSTEAFF. The CDR3, as DNA: TGCGCCAGCAGCTTGATAGGGAGCACTGAAGCTTTCTTT.

The genes are TRBV3-1 and TRBJ1-6; TRBD1 matches 8 bases. The germline gives CDR1 LGHDT, CDR2 YNNKEL (reference sequence). The CDR3 is made up of 17 amino acids. The trim removed 0 bases at V and 7 bases at J, leaving 8 bases unmatched. The CDR3 DNA reads TGTGCCAGCAGCCAAGAGGGGACAGGAGACATAAATTCACCCCTCCACTTT. Encoded protein: CASSQEGTGDINSPLHF.

This clonotype came up once. This rearrangement joins TRBV5-4 to TRBJ2-2; D unclear. From germline, CDR1 is SGHNT and CDR2 YYREEE (reference sequence). V lost 4 bases to trimming and J lost 6 bases, with 13 bases between them. This CDR3 comprises 14 residues. CDR3 DNA sequence: TGTGCCAGCAGCCCGGCGCAGCCGTCCGGGGAGCTGTTTTTT. It is translated as CASSPAQPSGELFF. Supplemented by reference TRBV5-4 and TRBJ2-2, the full variable domain reads ETGVTQSPTHLIKTRGQQVTLRCSSQSGHNTVSWYQQALGQGPQFIFQYYREEENGRGNFPPRFSGLQFPNYSSELNVNALELDDSALYLCASSPAQPSGELFFGEGSRLTVL.

This sequence joins TRBV6-5 and TRBJ2-7; the D is unclear. The germline CDR1 and CDR2 sequences are MNHEY and SVGAGI. The CDR3 spans 11 residues. The V gene lost 6 bases and the J gene lost 7 bases, with 10 bases spanning the gap. The CDR3 here is CASSRRAEQYF. The CDR3 nucleotides are TGTGCCAGCAGCCGCCGGGCGGAGCAGTACTTC.

This clonotype was observed once. The gene calls are TRBV20-1 and TRBJ2-3; the D is unclear. Trimming pared 6 bases from V and 3 bases from J, leaving 13 bases between. The CDR3 length is 13 residues. Germline CDR1 reads DFQATT; CDR2 reads SNEGSKA (reference sequence). The CDR3 DNA reads as TGCAGTGCCCACAAAGACGGAACAGATACGCAGTATTTT. It specifies CSAHKDGTDTQYF.

This clonotype is a singleton in its sample. This chain connects TRBV20-1 to TRBJ2-7, with no clear D. Germline V gives CDR1 DFQATT, CDR2 SNEGSKA (reference sequence). This CDR3 region has 12 residues. The CDR3 loop is CGSGRVLYEQYF. Written as DNA, the CDR3 is TGCGGTAGTGGTAGGGTTCTCTACGAGCAGTACTTC.

This sequence joins TRBV6-5 and TRBJ2-5; TRBD1 might be the D (6 bases). Germline V gene sequence: CDR1 MNHEY, CDR2 SVGAGI. The CDR3 has 14 amino acids. V was clipped by 6 bases and J by 1 base, with 12 bases between them. The CDR3 DNA sequence: TGTGCCAGCAGCCCAGGGGCGCCCCAAGAGACCCAGTACTTC. It specifies CASSPGAPQETQYF.

This clonotype appeared a few times. The rearrangement joins TRBV6-6 to TRBJ2-1; the D gene is possibly TRBD1 (5 bases). The CDR3 covers 14 residues. V was shortened by 0 bases and J by 3 bases, with 6 bases between the two germline ends. Germline assignment: CDR1 MNHNY and CDR2 SVGAGI (reference sequence). The CDR3 DNA follows: TGTGCCAGCAGTTACTCCAGGGTCTACAATGAGCAGTTCTTC. This sequence encodes CASSYSRVYNEQFF.

The chain is built from TRBV12-3 or TRBV12-4 and TRBJ2-2; the match to TRBD1 covers 7 bases. The CDR3 spans 15 residues. The J segment lost 4 bases and the V segment lost 5 bases, leaving 7 bases of the junction unmatched. The CDR3, as DNA: TGTGCCAGCAGTCGCCGACAGGGATCCACCGGGGAGCTGTTTTTT. Translating it yields CASSRRQGSTGELFF.

Points on this clonotype: The junction departs from the called germline gene at one end, perhaps through a read error. This chain connects TRBV3-1 to TRBJ2-7; 7 nucleotides agree with TRBD1. The CDR3 sequence is 11 residues long. Germline assignment: CDR1 LGHDT and CDR2 YNNKEL (reference sequence). The CDR3 sequence: CASSQRGRWDF. The CDR3 DNA follows: TGTGCCAGCAGCCAGAGGGGGCGGTGGGACTTC.

V gene TRBV29-1 combines with J gene TRBJ1-1, with D unresolved. The CDR3 contains 13 residues. V dropped 6 bases and J dropped 4 bases, with 15 bases sitting between them. CDR1 and CDR2 from the germline V gene are SQVTM and ANQGSEA. Here the CDR3 DNA reads TGCAGCGTGGTTTACTCCTCGGGCACTGAAGCTTTCTTT. Translated: CSVVYSSGTEAFF.

The rearrangement links TRBV14 to TRBJ2-2; 8 bases map to TRBD1. The CDR3 sequence is 17 residues long. The germline V gene encodes CDR1 SGHDN and CDR2 FVKESK. Trimming at V came to 0 bases and at J to 4 bases, leaving 7 bases not matched to a gene. For the CDR3, the DNA is TGTGCCAGCAGCCAAGAGAAGCAGGGGGCGATCACCGGGGAGCTGTTTTTT. Its protein product is CASSQEKQGAITGELFF.

The chain has TRBV10-3 and TRBJ2-3; D tentatively fits TRBD1 or TRBD2 (5 bases each). The V and J ends lost 7 bases and 4 bases respectively, with 12 bases between them. This CDR3 comprises 13 residues. Germline values: CDR1 ENHRY, CDR2 SYGVKD. CDR3 loop: CAIMGQGPDTQYF. The CDR3 DNA sequence: TGTGCCATCATGGGGCAGGGACCAGATACGCAGTATTTT.

This chain's CDR3 is CSALYNEQFF. The CDR3 DNA follows: TGCAGTGCTCTTTACAATGAGCAGTTCTTC. V is TRBV20-1 and J is TRBJ2-1, with D hard to call. V shed 5 bases and J shed 4 bases, with 3 bases lying between them. The CDR3 runs 10 residues. Germline values: CDR1 DFQATT, CDR2 SNEGSKA (reference sequence).

This rearrangement joins TRBV20-1 to TRBJ2-3; 10 bases are shared with TRBD2. Germline values: CDR1 DFQATT, CDR2 SNEGSKA (reference sequence). This CDR3 is 15 amino acids long. V lost 5 bases to trimming and J lost 1 base; unmatched junction nucleotides: 6. The CDR3 spells CSARSGRWGTDTQYF. CDR3 DNA: TGCAGTGCTCGTAGCGGGAGGTGGGGCACAGATACGCAGTATTTT.

The V gene is TRBV3-1, the J gene TRBJ2-3, with D hard to call. The CDR3 loop spans 15 amino acids. Trimming took off 2 bases at V and 6 bases at J, with 15 bases between the two ends. Looked up from germline, CDR1 is LGHDT and CDR2 is YNNKEL (reference sequence). The CDR3 region is CASSQYGQPHDTQYF. In nucleotides, the CDR3 is TGTGCCAGCAGCCAATACGGGCAGCCTCACGATACGCAGTATTTT.